This T cell receptor beta chain emerged from a study of CD8+ T cells in alopecia areata. Reverse transcribed after extraction, RNA yielded cDNA as the sequencing template. Some clones are missing from TCRdb's copy, which holds only in-frame ones; the method was immunoSEQ multiplex PCR. The sample lists about 150,000 clones; 45% to 60% were seen once. This CDR3 has 17 residues. Germline loops: CDR1 LNHNV, CDR2 YYDKDF (reference sequence). The V end was cut by 3 bases, the J end by 11 bases, with 23 bases between. V usage is TRBV15 and J usage is TRBJ2-6; D not certain. This clonotype originated in a human donor with alopecia areata. Sequenced input: CD4+ T cells sorted from blood. The CDR3 DNA is TGTGCCACCAGCAGGGAAAGGGTCTCCCAAACCAACGACGTCCTGACTTTC. This sequence encodes CATSRERVSQTNDVLTF.